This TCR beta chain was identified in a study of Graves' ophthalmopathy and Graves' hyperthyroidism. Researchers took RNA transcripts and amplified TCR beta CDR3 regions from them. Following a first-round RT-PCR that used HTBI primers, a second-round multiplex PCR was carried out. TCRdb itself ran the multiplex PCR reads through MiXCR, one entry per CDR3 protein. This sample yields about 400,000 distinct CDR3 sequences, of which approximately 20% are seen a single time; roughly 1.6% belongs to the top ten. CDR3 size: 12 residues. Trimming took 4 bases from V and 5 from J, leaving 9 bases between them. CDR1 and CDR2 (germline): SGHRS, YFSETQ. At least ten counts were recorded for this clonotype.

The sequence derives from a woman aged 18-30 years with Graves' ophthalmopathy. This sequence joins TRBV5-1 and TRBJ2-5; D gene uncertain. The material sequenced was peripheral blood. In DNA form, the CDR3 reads TGCGCCAGCAGCCGAGCTTCGGAGACCCAGTACTTC. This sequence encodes CASSRASETQYF. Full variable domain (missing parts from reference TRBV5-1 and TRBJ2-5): KAGVTQTPRYLIKTRGQQVTLSCSPISGHRSVSWYQQTPGQGLQFLFEYFSETQRNKGNFPGRFSGRQFSNSRSEMNVSTLELGDSALYLCASSRASETQYFGPGTRLLVL.